The 5 T cell receptor beta chains listed next were all sequenced from one sample in a study of identical twins (TCRdb year 2016). Libraries were built with 5' RACE. For sequencing, an Illumina HiSeq 2000 was employed. TCRdb trimmed the raw reads at Q25, called clones with MiXCR and kept productive beta chains. Rows merge per CDR3 protein into single entries with the most common DNA and genes. A total of around 510,000 distinct CDR3 sequences appear in this sample, roughly 13% of them only once. The ten largest make up approximately 1% of the sample. The data were also submitted as part of a second study, on yellow fever vaccine responses in identical twins.

Sequencing was carried out using CD4+ T cells sorted from blood. Every receptor here comes from a woman aged 18-29 years in good health.

Note on this clonotype: No DNA is shown, since the ends of the CDR3 on it are uncertain; the CDR3 is the one TCRdb lists. V usage is TRBV9 and J usage is TRBJ1-1; no DNA check was done on the table's D call, TRBD1. Germline V gene data show CDR1 as SGDLS and CDR2 as YYNGEE. Counting both end residues, the CDR3 totals 17 amino acids. The CDR3 region is CASSVGPGQGARTEAFF.

The chain links TRBV3-1 to TRBJ1-2, with TRBD1 matching 7 bases. Germline V lookup: CDR1 LGHDT, CDR2 YNNKEL (reference sequence). V shed 0 bases and J 4 bases; nucleotides not matched to a gene: 8. The CDR3 length is 16 residues. CDR3 protein: CASSQENQGVFYGYTF. CDR3 sequence (DNA): TGTGCCAGCAGCCAAGAAAACCAGGGGGTATTCTATGGCTACACCTTC. Full variable domain (rest looked up from reference TRBV3-1 and TRBJ1-2): DTAVSQTPKYLVTQMGNDKSIKCEQNLGHDTMYWYKQDSKKFLKIMFSYNNKELIINETVPNRFSPKSPDKAHLNLHINSLELGDSAVYFCASSQENQGVFYGYTFGSGTRLTVV.

This clonotype showed up just a few times. This chain links TRBV29-1 with TRBJ1-2, with 9 bases lining up with TRBD1. Germline CDR1 and CDR2: SQVTM and ANQGSEA. CDR3 length: 12 residues. Trimming took 6 bases from V and 6 from J; bases not matched to a gene: 5. CDR3 DNA: TGCAGCGTAGACGGGACAGGGAATGGCTACACCTTC. Its protein product is CSVDGTGNGYTF.

The rearrangement joins TRBV6-6 to TRBJ2-7; no clear D gene. There are 13 residues in the CDR3. Per germline, CDR1 MNHNY and CDR2 SVGAGI (reference sequence). Deletions cut 6 bases from V and 3 bases from J, with 12 bases between. The CDR3 DNA follows: TGTGCCAGCAGCCGGACGTCAGTCTACGAGCAGTACTTC. Translating gives CASSRTSVYEQYF.

This clonotype was seen more than once but under ten times. J is TRBJ2-3 and V is TRBV4-2, with D possibly matching TRBD2 (5 bases). Trimming left V 1 base short and J 3 bases short, with 17 bases between. Germline CDR1 is LGHNA and CDR2 is YNFKEQ. The CDR3 is 17 residues long. The CDR3, as DNA: TGTGCCAGCAGCCAAGGGGTTTGGGAGCAAATTACAGATACGCAGTATTTT. This codes for CASSQGVWEQITDTQYF.